Detailed here is one TCR beta chain. Its target is unknown. The sample belongs to a study of cytomegalovirus exposure and HLA in healthy donors. Findings and limits, study-wide: In vitro testing confirmed three CMV-associated chains as specific for CMV antigens.

The PCR had 60 Vbeta and 13 Jbeta primers. Produced via immunoSEQ multiplex PCR; TCRdb's table is partial and in-frame only. The sample contains roughly 92,000 clones, 6% to 9% of which appear only once. This CDR3 comprises 19 residues. Germline trimming cut 5 bases from V and 3 bases from J; bases unmatched to any gene: 15. Germline assignment: CDR1 MDHEN and CDR2 SYDVKM. V and J are TRBV28 and TRBJ2-2; TRBD2 matches 10 bases. The sequence derives from a man over 45 in good health and CMV-seronegative. The sequenced material came from PBMCs. The CDR3 coding sequence is TGTGCCAGCAGTCCCCGGGGAGCCGGGACTAGCGAGTACACCGGGGAGCTGTTTTTT. Translating gives CASSPRGAGTSEYTGELFF.